The 27 T cell receptor beta chains listed next were all sequenced from one sample in a study of shared clonotypes between healthy human individuals. TCRdb's copy holds only in-frame clones and misses some; the assay was immunoSEQ multiplex PCR. This table has millions of clones, over 85% appearing once. Sample: naive CD4+ T cells sorted from blood. Subset given: CD45RA+ positively selected. Receptors originate from a man aged 18 to 29 in good health.

The chain uses TRBV6-9 and TRBJ2-2, with 13 bases lining up with TRBD2. Germline V gives CDR1 MNHGY, CDR2 SVAAGI. V lost 6 bases and J lost 4; bases outside the gene matches: 11. This CDR3 has 18 residues. This CDR3 reads CASSKRTSGSSGTGELFF. Here the CDR3 DNA reads TGTGCCAGCAGCAAGCGGACTAGCGGGAGTTCGGGCACCGGGGAGCTGTTTTTT.

This sequence joins TRBV9 and TRBJ2-1; TRBD2 aligns across 14 bases. Per the germline V gene, CDR1 is SGDLS and CDR2 is YYNGEE. With 4 bases clipped from V and 5 bases from J, the junction kept 5 bases outside the gene matches. The CDR3 totals 16 residues. The CDR3 sequence is CASSPRTSGRHNEQFF. In nucleotides, the CDR3 is TGTGCCAGCAGCCCCCGGACTAGCGGGAGGCACAATGAGCAGTTCTTC.

The chain carries TRBV12-2 and TRBJ2-3; no DNA check was done on the table's D call, TRBD2. TRBV12-2 has pseudogene status. This CDR3 has 13 residues. CDR3 bases: TGTGCAAGTCGTGGAGATAGCACAGATACGCAGTATTTT. Encoded protein: CASRGDSTDTQYF.

The CDR3 sequence is CASSLGGIGNTEAFF. CDR3 sequence (DNA): TGTGCCAGCAGCTTAGGGGGGATAGGGAACACTGAAGCTTTCTTT. The V gene is TRBV7-3, the J gene TRBJ1-1; perhaps TRBD1 as D (5 bases). The CDR3 is made up of 15 amino acids. The germline V gene has CDR1 SGHTA and CDR2 FQGTGA. Trimming left V 2 bases short and J 1 base short, with 11 bases between.

This clone was found a few times. This chain uses TRBV7-8 with TRBJ2-7; D gene ambiguous. Per the germline V gene, CDR1 is SGHVS and CDR2 is FQNEAQ. V lost 1 base, J lost 0 bases, and 4 bases lay in between. The CDR3 sequence is 13 residues long. As DNA, the CDR3 is TGTGCCAGCAGCTTAGACAGCTCCTACGAGCAGTACTTC. It is translated as CASSLDSSYEQYF.

V is TRBV7-6 and J is TRBJ1-5; possibly TRBD1 for D (5 bases). Germline V gene sequence: CDR1 SGHVS, CDR2 FNYEAQ. This CDR3 spans 19 amino acids. V was trimmed by 1 base and J by 0 bases, leaving 19 bases between them. The chain's CDR3 is CASSLVGTPVSISNQPQHF. DNA for the CDR3: TGTGCCAGCAGCTTAGTAGGGACGCCCGTTTCCATTAGCAATCAGCCCCAGCATTTT. The full variable domain, its missing parts supplied by reference TRBV7-6 and TRBJ1-5, is GAGVSQSPRYKVTKRGQDVALRCDPISGHVSLYWYRQALGQGPEFLTYFNYEAQQDKSGLPNDRFSAERPEGSISTLTIQRTEQRDSAMYRCASSLVGTPVSISNQPQHFGDGTRLSIL.

The chain couples TRBV5-4 to TRBJ2-3, with a possible D match to TRBD1 (6 bases). This CDR3 is 14 amino acids long. Germline-derived CDR1 and CDR2 are SGHNT and YYREEE (reference sequence). V dropped 3 bases and J dropped 2 bases, with 10 bases sitting between them. DNA for the CDR3: TGTGCCAGCAGCTCTGGACAGTCCACAGATACGCAGTATTTT. This gives the protein CASSSGQSTDTQYF.

Comment on this clone: This sample includes further DNA sequences coding for the same CDR3. The rearrangement links TRBV30 to TRBJ1-1; TRBD1 might be the D (5 bases). Germline lookup yields CDR1 GTSNPN and CDR2 SVGIG (reference sequence). Trimming left V 3 bases short and J 1 base short, with 6 bases between. The CDR3 is 12 amino acids. Written as DNA, the CDR3 is TGTGCCTGGAGCGGGGGGAACACTGAAGCTTTCTTT. Its protein product is CAWSGGNTEAFF.

The V call is TRBV6-1, the J call TRBJ2-7, with D uncertain. Trimming took 6 bases from V and 8 from J, leaving 11 bases between them. The germline V gene has CDR1 MNHNS and CDR2 SASEGT. The CDR3 length is 11 residues. CDR3 bases: TGTGCCAGCAGACTTGACGTACAGCAGTACTTC. Protein product: CASRLDVQQYF.

The chain employs TRBV20-1 and TRBJ2-3, with a possible D match to TRBD2 (5 bases). The CDR3 sequence is 11 residues long. Germline lookup yields CDR1 DFQATT and CDR2 SNEGSKA (reference sequence). Trimming stripped 1 base from V and 12 bases from J, with 11 bases between. The CDR3 region has the DNA TGCAGTGCTAGAGGGACTTTATTTCAGTATTTT. It specifies CSARGTLFQYF.

This chain connects TRBV7-9 to TRBJ2-3; D is undetermined. V dropped 5 bases and J dropped 2 bases, with 14 bases sitting between them. CDR3 length equals 15 residues. Germline-derived CDR1 and CDR2 are SEHNR and FQNEAQ (reference sequence). The CDR3: CASSLDGPTTDTQYF. The CDR3 DNA follows: TGTGCCAGCAGCCTCGATGGGCCGACCACAGATACGCAGTATTTT.

To note about this clone: At one of its ends the junction is not consistent with the germline gene, which may arise from a read error. The chain combines TRBV10-3 with TRBJ2-2; 7 bases are shared with TRBD2. CDR3 size: 14 residues. Germline loops: CDR1 ENHRY, CDR2 SYGVKD. The CDR3: CATQTSRNAGELFF. CDR3 DNA: TGTGCCACCCAGACTAGCAGGAACGCCGGGGAGCTGTTTTTT.

The chain links TRBV19 to TRBJ1-4; D unclear. Per germline, CDR1 LNHDA and CDR2 SQIVND (reference sequence). The CDR3 runs to 14 residues. V lost 7 bases, J lost 4 bases, and 13 bases lay in between. This chain's CDR3 is CASKLAGLNEKLFF. In DNA form, the CDR3 reads TGTGCCAGTAAATTAGCAGGCCTTAATGAAAAACTGTTTTTT.

Only one count was recorded for this clone. The chain employs TRBV18 and TRBJ1-1; 8 nucleotides agree with TRBD1. CDR1 and CDR2 (germline): KGHSH, LQKENI. This CDR3 is built from 15 residues. After removal of 3 bases from V and 4 bases from J, the junction contained 7 bases not matched to a gene. For the CDR3, the DNA is TGTGCCAGCTCACCGTCGACAGGGGTGACCACTGAAGCTTTCTTT. Residues: CASSPSTGVTTEAFF.

Regarding this clone: Other DNA sequences in this specimen translate into the identical CDR3. The chain has TRBV5-6 and TRBJ2-7, with D perhaps assigned TRBD1 or TRBD2 (7 bases each). Trimming removed 2 bases at V and 2 bases at J, with 11 bases between. This CDR3 spans 14 amino acids. Germline V gene sequence: CDR1 SGHDT, CDR2 YYEEEE. In DNA, the CDR3 is TGTGCCAGCAGCTTCTCAGGGGGGGCCTACGAGCAGTACTTC. This translates into CASSFSGGAYEQYF.

The table lists this clone with a count of one. CDR3 sequence reads: CASSPRFFGGGNYGYTF. The CDR3 bases are TGTGCCAGCTCACCACGTTTCTTTGGTGGGGGAAACTATGGCTACACCTTC. V and J are TRBV18 and TRBJ1-2, with D perhaps TRBD1 (5 bases). Germline CDR1 reads KGHSH; CDR2 reads LQKENI. Trimming took 1 base from V and 2 from J, leaving 17 bases between them. CDR3 length equals 17 residues.

V gene TRBV5-1 combines with J gene TRBJ2-5; no firm D call. The CDR3 length is 14 residues. The germline V and J ends were trimmed by 5 bases and 5 bases, with 16 bases remaining between them. The germline V gene has CDR1 SGHRS and CDR2 YFSETQ. CDR3 amino acids: CASSLTTVGETQYF. The CDR3 DNA reads TGCGCCAGCAGTTTAACAACAGTTGGGGAGACCCAGTACTTC.

This clone was seen once. This chain connects TRBV28 to TRBJ1-3; 7 bases agree with TRBD1. The germline CDR1 and CDR2 sequences are MDHEN and SYDVKM. J gave up 0 bases and V 7 bases, and 9 bases lay outside the gene matches. This CDR3 has 16 amino acids. The CDR3 DNA reads TGTGCCAGCACTACTTCCGACAGGGACTCTGGAAACACCATATATTTT. Residues: CASTTSDRDSGNTIYF.

The rearrangement links TRBV19 to TRBJ2-2; 8 bases align to TRBD2. J lost 5 bases, V lost 1 base, and 9 bases had no gene match. The CDR3 spans 17 residues. Germline CDR1 is LNHDA and CDR2 is SQIVND (reference sequence). The CDR3 region has the DNA TGTGCCAGTAGTATAGGCTCCGGGACTAGTGGGACCGGGGAGCTGTTTTTT. Translating it yields CASSIGSGTSGTGELFF.

CDR3 protein: CASSASSGRTDTQYF. For the CDR3, the DNA is TGTGCCAGCAGCGCCTCTAGCGGCCGCACAGATACGCAGTATTTT. The rearrangement uses TRBV7-8 and TRBJ2-3; 7 bases are shared with TRBD2. V dropped 5 bases and J dropped 1; count of bases not matched to a gene: 6. Germline assignment: CDR1 SGHVS and CDR2 FQNEAQ. CDR3 length: 15 amino acids.

J is TRBJ1-2 and V is TRBV30; a possible D gene is TRBD1 (6 bases). The V gene's germline CDR1 is GTSNPN and CDR2 SVGIG (reference sequence). Trimming cost V 0 bases and J 7 bases, with 15 bases left between them. The CDR3 totals 14 residues. The CDR3 DNA sequence: TGTGCCTGGAGTGTACCAGGGGATTTCGGTGGCTACACCTTC. Its translation: CAWSVPGDFGGYTF. Full variable domain (missing parts from reference TRBV30 and TRBJ1-2): SQTIHQWPATLVQPVGSPLSLECTVEGTSNPNLYWYRQAAGRGLQLLFYSVGIGQISSEVPQNLSASRPQDRQFILSSKKLLLSDSGFYLCAWSVPGDFGGYTFGSGTRLTVV.

J is TRBJ2-2 and V is TRBV14; D is tentatively TRBD1 or TRBD2 (6 bases each). This CDR3 comprises 15 residues. Germline V lookup: CDR1 SGHDN, CDR2 FVKESK. Trimming cost V 5 bases and J 4 bases, with 14 bases left between them. CDR3 amino acids: CASSSWGAPTGELFF. CDR3 DNA: TGTGCCAGCAGCTCCTGGGGGGCGCCCACCGGGGAGCTGTTTTTT.

The chain is built from TRBV11-2 and TRBJ2-1; D unclear. Germline CDR1 reads SGHAT; CDR2 reads FQNNGV. The V and J ends lost 5 bases and 9 bases respectively, with 11 bases between them. This CDR3 region has 12 residues. CDR3 sequence: CASSAPYGEQFF. The CDR3 bases are TGTGCCAGCAGCGCACCTTACGGTGAGCAGTTCTTC.

The chain carries TRBV13 and TRBJ2-3; 10 positions match TRBD2. This CDR3 comprises 18 residues. V lost 3 bases and J lost 0; bases outside the gene matches: 9. Germline-derived CDR1 and CDR2 are PRHDT and FYEKMQ (reference sequence). CDR3 DNA: TGTGCCAGCAGCTTCTATCTAGCGGGGGCTTCTAGCACAGATACGCAGTATTTT. It is translated as CASSFYLAGASSTDTQYF.

The gene calls are TRBV9 and TRBJ2-5; TRBD1 aligns across 11 bases. Germline loops: CDR1 SGDLS, CDR2 YYNGEE. With 4 bases clipped from V and 1 base from J, the junction kept 6 bases outside the gene matches. The CDR3 totals 16 residues. CDR3 bases: TGTGCCAGCAGCTTCGGGACAGGGGGATTCCAAGAGACCCAGTACTTC. Translating it yields CASSFGTGGFQETQYF.

The chain joins TRBV27 to TRBJ2-7; D gene uncertain. The CDR3 totals 14 residues. Trimming pared 4 bases from V and 1 base from J, leaving 11 bases between. CDR1 is MNHEY, CDR2 SMNVEV, per germline (reference sequence). CDR3 nucleotide sequence: TGTGCCAGCAGTTCAACGAAACCGTCCTACGAGCAGTACTTC. Translation gives CASSSTKPSYEQYF.

The chain couples TRBV6-5 to TRBJ1-2; no reliable D call. CDR1 is MNHEY and CDR2 is SVGAGI in the germline V gene. V lost 7 bases, J lost 2 bases, and 14 bases lay in between. The CDR3 contains 14 residues. In DNA form, the CDR3 reads TGTGCCAGCACCTTTGGCGGGGTGAACTATGGCTACACCTTC. It encodes CASTFGGVNYGYTF.